Below are 19 T cell receptor beta chains sequenced from a single sample in a study of OX40 agonist ivuxolimab in advanced cancers. Profiling relied on immunoSEQ multiplex PCR, and the TCRdb table lists in-frame clones only, not all of them. The sample lists some 77,000 clones; roughly 92% were seen once. This specimen consisted of CD4+ or CD8+ T cells sorted from blood, obtained in a trial of the OX40 agonist ivuxolimab. The receptors here all came from an adult with an advanced solid tumor such as melanoma, head and neck, liver or kidney cancer.

The chain joins TRBV5-6 to TRBJ2-7, with 11 bases matching TRBD2. Germline assignment: CDR1 SGHDT and CDR2 YYEEEE. With 3 bases clipped from V and 3 bases from J, the junction kept 5 bases outside the gene matches. The CDR3 length is 15 residues. The CDR3 reads CASSSIGLAGYEQYF. CDR3 DNA sequence: TGTGCCAGCAGCTCGATTGGACTAGCGGGCTACGAGCAGTACTTC.

The V gene is TRBV6-6, the J gene TRBJ2-2; tentatively, D is TRBD2 (5 bases). CDR3 length equals 13 residues. V was pared by 6 bases and J by 5 bases, with 10 bases between. CDR1 and CDR2 (germline): MNHNY, SVGAGI (reference sequence). CDR3 in amino acids: CASRTSGTGELFF. The DNA for the CDR3 is TGTGCCAGCAGGACCTCGGGGACCGGGGAGCTGTTTTTT.

The CDR3 protein is CASSGRTGENSPLHF. Written as DNA, the CDR3 is TGTGCCAGCAGCGGAAGGACAGGGGAGAATTCACCCCTCCACTTT. V usage is TRBV9 and J usage is TRBJ1-6, with 9 bases that match TRBD1. The length of the CDR3 is 15 residues. Germline V lookup: CDR1 SGDLS, CDR2 YYNGEE. V shed 3 bases, J shed 7 bases, and the junction held 5 bases outside the gene matches.

The CDR3, as DNA: TGCGCCAGCAGCATCAAAACAGGGGCTACTTATTACGAGCAGTACTTC. Its translation: CASSIKTGATYYEQYF. The J gene is TRBJ2-7, the V gene TRBV5-1, with 7 bases aligning to TRBD1. Trimming took 4 bases from V and 4 from J; bases not matched to a gene: 14. The CDR3 length is 16 residues. Germline-derived CDR1 and CDR2 are SGHRS and YFSETQ.

The gene calls are TRBV5-6 and TRBJ1-3; 7 positions agree with TRBD1. The CDR3 covers 15 residues. CDR1 and CDR2 from the germline V gene are SGHDT and YYEEEE. V shed 4 bases, J shed 3 bases, and the junction held 7 bases outside the gene matches. CDR3 sequence: CASSVRGLYGNTIYF. The DNA of the CDR3 is TGTGCCAGCAGCGTAAGGGGGCTTTATGGAAACACCATATATTTT.

The CDR3 here is CARSLRLRAYEQYF. The CDR3 region has the DNA TGTGCCAGAAGCTTAAGGCTTAGGGCCTACGAGCAGTACTTC. The V and J genes are TRBV7-5 and TRBJ2-7. TRBV7-5 is designated a pseudogene. The CDR3 consists of 14 residues.

The rearrangement uses TRBV13 and TRBJ2-3; 7 nucleotides align to TRBD2. This CDR3 region has 15 residues. After removal of 5 bases from V and 0 bases from J, the junction contained 5 bases not matched to a gene. In germline, CDR1 is PRHDT, CDR2 FYEKMQ (reference sequence). Written as DNA, the CDR3 is TGTGCCAGCAGCAAAGCGGGACCTAGCACAGATACGCAGTATTTT. As protein: CASSKAGPSTDTQYF.

The V and J genes are TRBV5-1 and TRBJ1-5; the D is unclear. Germline V gene lookup returns CDR1 SGHRS and CDR2 YFSETQ. This CDR3 region has 9 residues. V gave up 7 bases and J gave up 6 bases, with 2 bases separating them. In nucleotides, the CDR3 is TGCGCCAGCCCTCAGCCCCAGCATTTT. Its protein product is CASPQPQHF.

The genes are TRBV4-3 and TRBJ1-4; no reliable D call. Germline CDR1 LGHNA, CDR2 YSLEER. V was clipped by 0 bases and J by 0 bases, with 5 bases between them. The CDR3 spans 15 residues. The CDR3 DNA is TGCGCCAGCAGCCAAGAAGGGTCAACTAATGAAAAACTGTTTTTT. This sequence encodes CASSQEGSTNEKLFF.

As to this clone: Sequence at one end of the junction differs from germline and may be a read error. The chain uses TRBV18 and TRBJ2-7; maybe TRBD2 (7 bases). The CDR3 spans 12 residues. Per the germline V gene, CDR1 is KGHSH and CDR2 is LQKENI. CDR3 DNA: TGTGCCAGCTCCCCGGAGGGGGGGGTTCAGCACTTC. It specifies CASSPEGGVQHF.

The chain is built from TRBV11-3 and TRBJ2-7; 9 bases align to TRBD1. This CDR3 is 14 amino acids long. Germline lookup yields CDR1 SGHNT and CDR2 YENEEA. J was trimmed by 2 bases and V by 4 bases; bases with no gene match: 3. The CDR3: CASSYGTGPYEQYF. The CDR3 nucleotides read TGTGCCAGCAGCTACGGGACAGGGCCCTACGAGCAGTACTTC. Filled out from reference TRBV11-3 and TRBJ2-7, the complete variable domain reads EAGVVQSPRYKIIEKKQPVAFWCNPISGHNTLYWYLQNLGQGPELLIRYENEEAVDDSQLPKDRFSAERLKGVDSTLKIQPAELGDSAVYLCASSYGTGPYEQYFGPGTRLTVT.

This clone was seen just once. J is TRBJ2-3 and V is TRBV19; D might be TRBD1 or TRBD2, each matching 5 bases. The CDR3 has 15 amino acids. Trimming took off 4 bases at V and 4 bases at J, with 15 bases between the two ends. From germline, CDR1 is LNHDA and CDR2 SQIVND (reference sequence). CDR3 in DNA: TGTGCCAGTAGTAGGGGACGAAGGTCCCCAGATACGCAGTATTTT. This codes for CASSRGRRSPDTQYF.

This chain connects TRBV27 to TRBJ2-1; D may be TRBD2 (6 bases). V was cut by 8 bases and J by 5 bases, with 19 bases left in between. This CDR3 is built from 15 residues. CDR1 and CDR2 (germline): MNHEY, SMNVEV (reference sequence). The CDR3 DNA follows: TGTGCCAGCGGGGAGGACATCCAGGGCCACAATGAGCAGTTCTTC. Translated: CASGEDIQGHNEQFF.

A few counts support this clone. V and J are TRBV10-3 and TRBJ2-5; tentative D call: TRBD2 (6 bases). The V and J ends lost 0 bases and 5 bases respectively, with 10 bases between them. CDR1 and CDR2 from the germline V gene are ENHRY and SYGVKD. There are 14 residues in the CDR3. DNA for the CDR3: TGTGCCATCAGTGAGTCAGGGACTGTGGAGACCCAGTACTTC. This codes for CAISESGTVETQYF.

The chain joins TRBV18 to TRBJ2-5; D is perhaps TRBD1 (7 bases). V lost 2 bases, J lost 2 bases, and 15 bases lay in between. The CDR3 is made up of 16 amino acids. The germline CDR1 and CDR2 sequences are KGHSH and LQKENI. CDR3 bases: TGTGCCAGCTCACCATTTGCAGGGGGGACACAAGAGACCCAGTACTTC. This codes for CASSPFAGGTQETQYF.

This rearrangement joins TRBV2 to TRBJ1-5; weak D call: TRBD1 (5 bases). The CDR3 has 14 amino acids. The germline gives CDR1 SNHLY, CDR2 FYNNEI. Trimming removed 6 bases at V and 4 bases at J, with 13 bases between. CDR3 amino acids: CASSLGAGNQPQHF. The CDR3 DNA sequence: TGTGCCAGCAGCCTTGGGGCAGGTAATCAGCCCCAGCATTTT. Combining the CDR3 with reference TRBV2 and TRBJ1-5 gives the whole variable domain EPEVTQTPSHQVTQMGQEVILRCVPISNHLYFYWYRQILGQKVEFLVSFYNNEISEKSEIFDDQFSVERPDGSNFTLKIRSTKLEDSAMYFCASSLGAGNQPQHFGDGTRLSIL.

The rearrangement uses TRBV7-3 and TRBJ2-3; 11 bases are a match to TRBD2. CDR1 and CDR2 (germline): SGHTA, FQGTGA. With 6 bases clipped from V and 7 bases from J, the junction kept 9 bases outside the gene matches. CDR3 length equals 15 residues. CDR3 sequence reads: CASSELAGAENTQYF. The CDR3 coding sequence is TGTGCCAGCAGTGAACTAGCGGGAGCGGAAAATACGCAGTATTTT.

This sequence joins TRBV6-6 and TRBJ1-5; D may be TRBD1 (6 bases). Germline CDR1 and CDR2: MNHNY and SVGAGI (reference sequence). CDR3 length: 15 residues. Trimming removed 0 bases from V and 3 bases from J, with 9 bases in between. The CDR3 here is CASSYSGGPNQPQHF. In nucleotides, the CDR3 is TGTGCCAGCAGTTACTCAGGGGGACCCAATCAGCCCCAGCATTTT.

This clone was counted once. V and J are TRBV5-1 and TRBJ2-7, with D possibly matching TRBD2 (5 bases). The CDR3 is 13 amino acids. Germline V CDR1 and CDR2: SGHRS, YFSETQ. The V gene lost 0 bases and the J gene lost 7 bases, with 11 bases spanning the gap. The CDR3 region is CASSLATADEQYF. In DNA, the CDR3 is TGCGCCAGCAGCTTGGCTACAGCGGATGAGCAGTACTTC. Looking up the rest from reference TRBV5-1 and TRBJ2-7 gives the full variable domain: KAGVTQTPRYLIKTRGQQVTLSCSPISGHRSVSWYQQTPGQGLQFLFEYFSETQRNKGNFPGRFSGRQFSNSRSEMNVSTLELGDSALYLCASSLATADEQYFGPGTRLTVT.